The sequence of this T cell receptor beta chain was determined in a study of blood T cell repertoires in COVID-19. The wider study: Acute and convalescent COVID-19 samples came from the United States, Italy and Spain. T cells, B-cell-depleted T cells, or PBMCs provided the cDNA or gDNA that served as material.

The authors' processing: Estimation of nucleated cell counts was performed using reference gene primer amplification. Libraries were prepared by immunoSEQ multiplex PCR; TCRdb keeps only in-frame clonotypes and omits some of them. That table gives V, J and clone size, and the DNA gave D and trimming. The table lists around 77,000 clones, under 90% of them singletons. This CDR3 spans 14 amino acids. The V gene is TRBV12-2, the J gene TRBJ1-5. TRBV12-2 represents a pseudogene. The receptor was isolated from a man between 65 and 85 years old with active or convalescent COVID-19. The sample was peripheral blood. DNA for the CDR3: TGTGCAAGTCGCTTTGCAGCGAGCAATCAGCCCCAGCATTTT. It encodes CASRFAASNQPQHF.